These T cell receptor beta chains were read from a single sample in a study of siplizumab effects on memory and regulatory T cells. TCRdb keeps only in-frame clones here, not all; method: immunoSEQ multiplex PCR. The sample yields about 100,000 clones, 85% to 95% seen once. The sample taken for sequencing was non-Treg CD4+ T cells sorted from blood. These receptors were obtained from a human donor in good health. The CDR3 runs from the conserved cysteine through the conserved F or W. The D gene is left open where the match is weak. Not all rows give a size; the values are once, few, many and, for expanded clones, a class.

clone size	J gene	V gene	CDR3 length	D gene	CDR3 protein	CDR3 DNA
once	TRBJ2-7	TRBV6-1	13	-	CASSGVIGNEQYF	TGTGCCAGCAGTGGGGTTATCGGCAACGAGCAGTACTTC
-	TRBJ2-1	TRBV6-6	13	-	CASSYRWDNEQFF	TGTGCCAGCAGTTACCGTTGGGACAATGAGCAGTTCTTC
-	TRBJ1-2	TRBV6-6	14	TRBD1	CASSLAGQGYDYTF	TGTGCCAGCAGCCTCGCCGGACAGGGGTACGACTACACCTTC
-	TRBJ2-7	TRBV6-5	15	-	CASSYSGDPTYEQYF	TGTGCCAGCAGTTACTCGGGGGACCCTACCTACGAGCAGTACTTC
-	TRBJ2-1	TRBV4-2	14	-	CASSQDGIYNEQFF	TGTGCCAGCAGCCAAGACGGGATCTACAATGAGCAGTTCTTC
-	TRBJ1-1	TRBV28	13	-	CASYQGLNTEAFF	TGTGCCAGCTACCAGGGACTGAACACTGAAGCTTTCTTT
-	TRBJ2-7	TRBV5-8	15	TRBD1	CASSLGDRGRYEQYF	TGTGCCAGCAGCTTGGGGGACAGGGGGCGATACGAGCAGTACTTC
-	TRBJ2-3	TRBV7-6	18	TRBD2	CASSLASGRGYSTDTQYF	TGTGCCAGCAGCTTGGCTAGCGGGAGGGGATATAGCACAGATACGCAGTATTTT
-	TRBJ2-5	TRBV18	15	-	CASSPPGSFRETQYF	TGTGCCAGCTCACCACCGGGCTCCTTCCGGGAGACCCAGTACTTC
-	TRBJ2-1	TRBV19	15	TRBD2	CASSVTSGSWHEQFF	TGTGCCAGTAGTGTGACTAGCGGGAGTTGGCATGAGCAGTTCTTC
-	TRBJ1-4	TRBV19	15	TRBD1	CASSMNQGAKEKLFF	TGTGCCAGTAGTATGAACCAGGGGGCTAAGGAAAAACTGTTTTTT
-	TRBJ2-7	TRBV7-9	15	-	CASSLEGVSAGQQYF	TGTGCCAGCAGCTTAGAGGGGGTGTCTGCGGGGCAGCAGTACTTC
once	TRBJ2-2	TRBV6-1	16	TRBD2	CASSGTSGSGTGELFF	TGTGCCAGCAGTGGGACTAGCGGTTCGGGCACCGGGGAGCTGTTTTTT
-	TRBJ1-6	TRBV5-6	14	TRBD1	CASSQGQGYSPLHF	TGTGCCAGCAGCCAGGGACAGGGTTATTCACCCCTCCACTTT
-	TRBJ2-1	TRBV11-3	17	TRBD2	CASSSVGEGKGYNEQFF	TGTGCCAGCAGCTCGGTGGGGGAGGGTAAAGGCTACAATGAGCAGTTCTTC
once	TRBJ2-3	TRBV7-9	17	TRBD2	CASSLAVGLAGGDTQYF	TGTGCCAGCAGCTTAGCTGTTGGACTAGCGGGAGGGGATACGCAGTATTTT
-	TRBJ2-7	TRBV10-3	15	TRBD2	CAISGDLAGAYEQYF	TGTGCCATCAGTGGGGATCTAGCGGGGGCCTACGAGCAGTACTTC
-	TRBJ2-5	TRBV5-1	12	-	CASSLFQETQYF	TGCGCCAGCAGCTTGTTCCAAGAGACCCAGTACTTC
-	TRBJ2-5	TRBV2	14	-	CASSERQAGGTQYF	TGTGCCAGCAGTGAACGGCAGGCTGGGGGGACCCAGTACTTC
-	TRBJ1-5	TRBV6-1	15	-	CASRVGGASNQPQHF	TGTGCCAGCAGAGTGGGTGGAGCTTCTAATCAGCCCCAGCATTTT
-	TRBJ2-1	TRBV19	19	TRBD1	CASSITTGGWRDSYNEQFF	TGTGCCAGTAGTATTACGACAGGGGGATGGCGGGATTCCTACAATGAGCAGTTCTTC